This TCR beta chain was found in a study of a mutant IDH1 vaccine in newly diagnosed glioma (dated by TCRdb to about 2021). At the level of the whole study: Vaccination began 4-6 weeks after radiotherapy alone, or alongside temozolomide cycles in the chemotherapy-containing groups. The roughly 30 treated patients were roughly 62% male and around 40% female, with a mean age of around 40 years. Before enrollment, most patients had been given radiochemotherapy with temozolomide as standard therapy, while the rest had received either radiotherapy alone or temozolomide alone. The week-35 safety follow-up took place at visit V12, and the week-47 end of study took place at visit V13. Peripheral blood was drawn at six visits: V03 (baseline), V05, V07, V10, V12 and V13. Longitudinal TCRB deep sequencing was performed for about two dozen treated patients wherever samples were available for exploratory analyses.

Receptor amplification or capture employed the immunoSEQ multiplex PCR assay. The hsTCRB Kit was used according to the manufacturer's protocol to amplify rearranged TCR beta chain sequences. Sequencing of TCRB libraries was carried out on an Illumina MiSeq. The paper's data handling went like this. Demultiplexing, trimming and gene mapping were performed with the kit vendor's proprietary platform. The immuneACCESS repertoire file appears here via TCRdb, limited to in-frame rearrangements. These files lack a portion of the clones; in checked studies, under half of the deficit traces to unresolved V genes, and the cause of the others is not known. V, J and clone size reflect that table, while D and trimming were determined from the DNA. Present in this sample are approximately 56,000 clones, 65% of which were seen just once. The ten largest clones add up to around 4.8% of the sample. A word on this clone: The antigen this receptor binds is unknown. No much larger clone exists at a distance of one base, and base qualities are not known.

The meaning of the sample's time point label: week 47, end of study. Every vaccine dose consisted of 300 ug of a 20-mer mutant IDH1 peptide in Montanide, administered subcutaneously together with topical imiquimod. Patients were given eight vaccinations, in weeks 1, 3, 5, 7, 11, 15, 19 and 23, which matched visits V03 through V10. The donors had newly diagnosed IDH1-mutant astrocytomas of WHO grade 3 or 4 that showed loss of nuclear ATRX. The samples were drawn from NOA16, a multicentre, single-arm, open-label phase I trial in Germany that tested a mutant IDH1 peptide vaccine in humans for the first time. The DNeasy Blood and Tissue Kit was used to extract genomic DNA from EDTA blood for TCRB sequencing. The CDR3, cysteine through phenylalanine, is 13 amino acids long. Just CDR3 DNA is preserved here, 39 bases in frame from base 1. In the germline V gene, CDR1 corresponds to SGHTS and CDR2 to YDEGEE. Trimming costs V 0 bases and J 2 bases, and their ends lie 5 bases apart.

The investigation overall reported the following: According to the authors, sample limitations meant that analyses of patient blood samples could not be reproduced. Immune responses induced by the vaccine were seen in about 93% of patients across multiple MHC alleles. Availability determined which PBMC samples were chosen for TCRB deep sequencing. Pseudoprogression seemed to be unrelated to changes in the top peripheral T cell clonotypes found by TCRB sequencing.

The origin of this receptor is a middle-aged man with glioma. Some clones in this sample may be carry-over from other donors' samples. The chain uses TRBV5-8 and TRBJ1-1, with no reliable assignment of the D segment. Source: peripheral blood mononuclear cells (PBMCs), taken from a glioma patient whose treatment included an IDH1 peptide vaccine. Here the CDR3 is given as CASSLARNTEAFF. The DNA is TGTGCCAGCAGCTTGGCGCGAAACACTGAAGCTTTCTTT.